This T cell receptor (beta chain) stems from a study of blood T cell repertoires in COVID-19. Across the study: The United States, Italy and Spain supplied acute and convalescent COVID-19 samples.

The V end was cut by 8 bases, the J end by 7 bases, with 12 bases between. This CDR3 is 13 amino acids long. CDR1 is SGHTA, CDR2 FQGTGA, per germline. Sequencing used immunoSEQ multiplex PCR; TCRdb keeps in-frame clones, though not all of them. This table has 250,000 to 300,000 clones, roughly 90% appearing once. This receptor was identified in a woman aged 40 to 50 who had recovered from COVID-19. Sequencing was done on a sample of PBMCs or T cells enriched from blood (not recorded which). J is TRBJ1-6 and V is TRBV7-3; D may be TRBD1 (5 bases). The CDR3 region is CASSPNRNSPLHF. The CDR3 region has the DNA TGTGCCAGCTCACCAAACAGGAATTCACCCCTCCACTTT.